This T cell receptor beta chain stems from a study of cytomegalovirus exposure and HLA in healthy donors. Findings and limits, study-wide: Researchers catalogued about 150 TCR beta chains as cytomegalovirus-associated.

PCR employed 60 Vbeta and 13 Jbeta primers. Repertoires were generated with immunoSEQ multiplex PCR, while TCRdb's copy carries only in-frame clones and drops some. The data show 90,000 to 120,000 clones, 82% seen once. CDR1 is SGHTA, CDR2 FQGNSA, per germline. V was trimmed by 1 base and J by 6 bases, leaving 17 bases between them. This CDR3 region has 16 residues. On this clone itself: Its specificity is unknown.

This receptor was obtained from a man aged 25-40 years in good health and CMV-seropositive. The sequencing input was PBMCs. The chain links TRBV7-2 to TRBJ2-3, with D tentatively TRBD1 (6 bases). The CDR3 spells CASSLGTGSSFDTQYF. DNA for the CDR3: TGTGCCAGCAGCTTAGGAACAGGGAGTAGCTTCGATACGCAGTATTTT.